A selection of T cell receptor beta chains follows, all from one sample in a study of blood T cell repertoires in COVID-19. This table comes from immunoSEQ multiplex PCR, and its TCRdb copy is limited to in-frame clones, with some not included. The sample records roughly 140,000 clones, just under 90% being singletons. The sample was peripheral blood. Receptor source: a woman older than 75 with acute or convalescent COVID-19. Each CDR3 is given with its conserved first and last residue.

J,V,length,CDR3
TRBJ2-7,TRBV7-2,15,CASSLGLAGTYEQYF
TRBJ2-1,TRBV2,14,CASSGFGPYNEQFF
TRBJ2-2,TRBV19,16,CASSTAGTPYTGELFF
TRBJ1-5,TRBV19,13,CASMAFWGQPQHF
TRBJ2-4,TRBV5-1,14,CASSLVAGKNIQYF
TRBJ1-5,TRBV19,13,CASGQGFLQPQHF
TRBJ1-5,TRBV2,13,CASKDSGSQPQHF
TRBJ1-6,TRBV7-2,15,CASSPDRGPNSPLHF
TRBJ1-5,TRBV6-6,14,CASSGQVSNQPQHF
TRBJ1-3,TRBV10-3,14,CAISATVPGNTIYF
TRBJ1-5,TRBV5-6,18,CASSLSFGGGLGNQPQHF
TRBJ2-3,TRBV5-1,16,CASSRGAREGTDTQYF
TRBJ1-1,TRBV18,14,CASSPGLGDTEAFF
TRBJ1-5,TRBV7-9,12,CASSFPDQPQHF
TRBJ1-4,TRBV19,16,CASNMGSGGTNEKLFF
TRBJ1-5,TRBV19,17,CASSMGLRGSLNQPQHF
TRBJ1-1,TRBV3-1/TRBV3-2,14,CASSQDWRETEAFF
TRBJ1-5,TRBV20-1,14,CSASFGGAGQPQHF
TRBJ2-7,TRBV5-1,14,CASKGQLGSYEQYF
TRBJ1-6,TRBV5-1,15,CASSLEGQINSPLHF
TRBJ2-3,TRBV19,14,CASKGGASADTQYF
TRBJ1-6,TRBV10-3,13,CAISDRADSPLHF
TRBJ2-1,TRBV6-5,15,CASSNRGLLYNEQFF
TRBJ1-2,TRBV7-2,16,CASSLDEGRANYGYTF
TRBJ1-2,TRBV4-2,16,CASSHRKTGDGYGYTF